This T cell receptor beta chain is from a study of prognosis after radiotherapy for stage I lung cancer. The wider study: Patients with tumors diagnosed as squamous cell carcinoma numbered roughly seven, and those with adenocarcinoma twelve.

By two-round multiplex PCR, the TCR beta CDR3 was amplified from genomic DNA. Primers (each specific to one TRBV or TRBJ gene) were used in first-round PCR. Universal primers featured in the second PCR round. TCRdb independently ran MiXCR on the multiplex PCR reads; one entry per CDR3 protein. In the table there are 15,000 to 20,000 distinct CDR3 sequences, 45% to 50% of which are singletons. The CDR3 length is 11 residues. V was cut by 3 bases and J by 6 bases, with 3 bases left in between. CDR1 is LNHDA and CDR2 is SQIVND in the germline V gene (reference sequence). This sequence originates from a donor over 45 with non-small cell lung cancer. The specimen was PBMCs, collected before or after stereotactic body radiation therapy (not recorded which). The J gene is TRBJ2-1, the V gene TRBV19, with D uncertain. CDR3 loop: CASSIGNEQFF. The CDR3 DNA reads as TGTGCCAGTAGTATCGGCAATGAGCAGTTCTTC.